This passage covers 24 T cell receptor beta chains from one sample sequenced in a study of cytomegalovirus exposure and HLA in healthy donors. The PCR made use of 60 Vbeta and 13 Jbeta primers. The protocol was immunoSEQ multiplex PCR, while the TCRdb copy is restricted to in-frame clones and leaves out a portion. This repertoire shows 100,000 or so clones, around 75% found once; its top ten account for approximately 6.9%. The sequenced material came from PBMCs. The receptors were gathered from a man aged 30 to 39 in good health and CMV-seropositive.

The chain combines TRBV30 with TRBJ2-3; TRBD2 matches 11 bases. The CDR3 covers 16 residues. Germline CDR1 is GTSNPN and CDR2 is SVGIG (reference sequence). The ends lost 2 bases at V and 0 bases at J; junction bases unmatched: 4. The CDR3 DNA is TGTGCCTGGAGTACCCCTAGCGGGGGGAGCACAGATACGCAGTATTTT. As protein: CAWSTPSGGSTDTQYF.

The rearrangement links TRBV5-1 to TRBJ1-1; 8 bases map to TRBD1. This CDR3 spans 15 amino acids. Trimming at V came to 0 bases and at J to 4 bases, leaving 5 bases not matched to a gene. Germline CDR1 and CDR2: SGHRS and YFSETQ. The DNA for the CDR3 is TGCGCCAGCAGCTTGGATGGCAGGGGGCCCACTGAAGCTTTCTTT. The encoded protein is CASSLDGRGPTEAFF.

This chain connects TRBV6-1 to TRBJ2-3; D call uncertain. V was shortened by 11 bases and J by 0 bases, with 18 bases between the two germline ends. Per germline, CDR1 MNHNS and CDR2 SASEGT. The CDR3 consists of 15 residues. The CDR3 spells CAVSPILTSTDTQYF. In DNA, the CDR3 is TGTGCCGTATCCCCTATATTGACTAGCACAGATACGCAGTATTTT.

This clone appeared once. CDR3 in amino acids: CASSRDSNSNTGELFF. CDR3 coding DNA: TGTGCCAGCAGTCGGGACTCAAACTCGAACACCGGGGAGCTGTTTTTT. V and J are TRBV28 and TRBJ2-2; D possibly corresponds to TRBD2 (6 bases). Trimming cost V 5 bases and J 0 bases, with 13 bases left between them. Germline CDR1 and CDR2: MDHEN and SYDVKM. The CDR3 runs 16 residues. Based on the CDR3 plus reference TRBV28 and TRBJ2-2, the full variable domain is DVKVTQSSRYLVKRTGEKVFLECVQDMDHENMFWYRQDPGLGLRLIYFSYDVKMKEKGDIPEGYSVSREKKERFSLILESASTNQTSMYLCASSRDSNSNTGELFFGEGSRLTVL.

As regards this clone: One end of the junction varies from germline; a read error may be responsible. The genes are TRBV2 and TRBJ1-2; D uncertain. The CDR3 spans 8 residues. CDR1 SNHLY and CDR2 FYNNEI come from the germline V gene. The CDR3 loop reads CASLMGGF. The CDR3 bases are TGTGCCAGCTTGATGGGAGGGTTC.

Only one count was recorded for this clone. The chain joins TRBV2 to TRBJ2-7, with TRBD1 identical over 7 bases. V lost 5 bases to trimming and J lost 0 bases; unmatched junction nucleotides: 7. The CDR3 is made up of 15 amino acids. Germline CDR1 and CDR2: SNHLY and FYNNEI. CDR3 DNA: TGTGCCAGCAGTTTTTCCGGGACAGACTCCTACGAGCAGTACTTC. It translates to CASSFSGTDSYEQYF. Using reference TRBV2 and TRBJ2-7 for the parts outside the CDR3, the full variable domain is EPEVTQTPSHQVTQMGQEVILRCVPISNHLYFYWYRQILGQKVEFLVSFYNNEISEKSEIFDDQFSVERPDGSNFTLKIRSTKLEDSAMYFCASSFSGTDSYEQYFGPGTRLTVT.

The chain links TRBV19 to TRBJ2-6, with 7 positions matching TRBD1. The CDR3 has 21 residues. V was pared by 4 bases and J by 1 base, with 19 bases of the junction left unmatched. In germline, CDR1 is LNHDA, CDR2 SQIVND (reference sequence). CDR3 region: CASSTPVPDRDIPSGANVLTF. DNA of the CDR3: TGTGCCAGTAGTACCCCCGTTCCTGACAGGGACATTCCTTCTGGGGCCAACGTCCTGACTTTC.

The chain is built from TRBV10-1 and TRBJ1-6; no definite D call. Between the trimmed V and J ends, which lost 6 bases and 1 base, there was a span of 4 bases. Per germline, CDR1 WNHNN and CDR2 SYGVQD (reference sequence). The CDR3 consists of 13 residues. The CDR3 DNA sequence: TGCGCCAGCAGGAGGTCCTATAATTCACCCCTCCACTTT. This gives the protein CASRRSYNSPLHF.

This rearrangement joins TRBV5-1 to TRBJ1-1; D is unclear. Germline V lookup: CDR1 SGHRS, CDR2 YFSETQ. The V end was cut by 3 bases, the J end by 1 base, with 10 bases between. This CDR3 spans 14 amino acids. CDR3 sequence reads: CASSSSPGNTEAFF. CDR3 DNA: TGCGCCAGCAGCTCAAGCCCAGGGAACACTGAAGCTTTCTTT.

The chain recombines TRBV21-1 with TRBJ2-5; whether TRBD2, the table's D call, matches the DNA was not checked. TRBV21-1 is flagged as a pseudogene. The CDR3 spans 20 residues. The CDR3 region has the DNA TGTGCCAGCAGCGTCCAAGGGCTTTTACTAGCGGGGGGAAACCAAGAGACCCAGTACTTC. It encodes CASSVQGLLLAGGNQETQYF.

The CDR3 loop reads CASSPHLTVWSPLHF. The CDR3 bases are TGTGCCAGCAGTCCCCACTTGACAGTATGGTCACCCCTCCACTTT. V and J are TRBV27 and TRBJ1-6; the D gene is possibly TRBD1 (5 bases). The V end was cut by 5 bases, the J end by 10 bases, with 18 bases between. The CDR3 runs to 15 residues. The germline V gene encodes CDR1 MNHEY and CDR2 SMNVEV (reference sequence).

The chain combines TRBV7-6 with TRBJ2-7, with 7 bases matching TRBD2. Unmatched junction bases numbered 8, after V lost 2 bases and J lost 4 bases. The CDR3 covers 15 residues. CDR1 and CDR2 (germline): SGHVS, FNYEAQ. The CDR3 loop is CASSLHVGGNYEQYF. CDR3 nucleotides: TGTGCCAGCAGCTTACATGTCGGGGGGAATTACGAGCAGTACTTC.

This clone showed up just a few times. The chain recombines TRBV6-6 with TRBJ1-6; D is unclear. Germline assignment: CDR1 MNHNY and CDR2 SVGAGI (reference sequence). Trimming pared 1 base from V and 10 bases from J, leaving 11 bases between. The CDR3 is 14 residues long. CDR3 sequence: CASSYLQPGSPLHF. In nucleotides, the CDR3 is TGTGCCAGCAGTTACTTACAGCCGGGGTCACCCCTCCACTTT.

The V and J genes are TRBV5-8 and TRBJ1-1; D may be TRBD1 (5 bases). The V end lost 4 bases, the J end lost 0 bases, and 16 bases lay between the germline ends. The CDR3 has 16 amino acids. The germline CDR1 and CDR2 sequences are SGHTS and YDEGEE. CDR3 amino acids: CASSPNRRIMNTEAFF. CDR3 sequence (DNA): TGTGCCAGCAGCCCGAACAGGCGTATAATGAACACTGAAGCTTTCTTT.

V and J are TRBV4-2 and TRBJ1-2, with 7 bases aligning to TRBD1. The CDR3 loop spans 14 amino acids. Germline CDR1 LGHNA, CDR2 YNFKEQ. V gave up 0 bases and J gave up 7 bases; unmatched junction bases: 5. The CDR3 DNA follows: TGTGCCAGCAGCCAAGACAGGGGGTCAGGTGGCTACACCTTC. It is translated as CASSQDRGSGGYTF.

The rearrangement uses TRBV2 and TRBJ1-2; 11 bases line up with TRBD1. The CDR3 is 15 amino acids. V lost 6 bases to trimming and J lost 7 bases; unmatched junction nucleotides: 10. Germline V gene data show CDR1 as SNHLY and CDR2 as FYNNEI. Here the CDR3 reads CASRAPGQGGGGYTF. In DNA, the CDR3 is TGTGCCAGCAGGGCCCCGGGACAGGGGGGCGGTGGCTACACCTTC.

The V and J genes are TRBV10-3 and TRBJ1-1; tentative D call: TRBD1 (6 bases). The CDR3 totals 17 residues. Trimming shortened V by 0 bases and J by 4 bases, and 18 bases separated the two germline ends. Germline V gene data show CDR1 as ENHRY and CDR2 as SYGVKD. CDR3 DNA: TGTGCCATCAGTGAGTCCCAGGGGCCCGCTTCGGGCACTGAAGCTTTCTTT. This encodes CAISESQGPASGTEAFF.

To note about this clone: The sample contains more than one DNA sequence encoding this CDR3. This chain connects TRBV2 to TRBJ2-7, with a tentative D call TRBD1 (5 bases). CDR3 size: 14 residues. Trimming removed 3 bases from V and 1 base from J, with 10 bases in between. Germline V gene sequence: CDR1 SNHLY, CDR2 FYNNEI. CDR3 bases: TGTGCCAGCAGTGACCAGGGCCTATCCTACGAGCAGTACTTC. Protein sequence: CASSDQGLSYEQYF.

For the CDR3, the DNA is TGTGCCAGCAGAAGGGGAACTAGCGGCGGCGACGAGCAGTACTTC. Protein: CASRRGTSGGDEQYF. This rearrangement joins TRBV5-4 to TRBJ2-7; 8 bases are a match to TRBD2. The CDR3 runs 15 residues. The trim removed 5 bases at V and 5 bases at J, leaving 12 bases unmatched. Germline CDR1 is SGHNT and CDR2 is YYREEE (reference sequence).

This clone was seen a single time. The chain recombines TRBV7-9 with TRBJ1-1; a possible D gene is TRBD1 (5 bases). The CDR3 has 12 residues. CDR1 SEHNR and CDR2 FQNEAQ come from the germline V gene (reference sequence). V lost 4 bases, J lost 8 bases, and 11 bases lay in between. The CDR3 coding sequence is TGTGCCAGCAGCTCCCGACAGAACGAAGCTTTCTTT. Translating gives CASSSRQNEAFF.

V is TRBV2 and J is TRBJ2-2; no clear D. The CDR3 sequence is 14 residues long. Germline V lookup: CDR1 SNHLY, CDR2 FYNNEI. Trimming pared 6 bases from V and 1 base from J, leaving 9 bases between. CDR3 sequence: CASSVVVNTGELFF. The CDR3 nucleotides read TGTGCCAGCAGCGTAGTAGTGAACACCGGGGAGCTGTTTTTT.

To note about this clone: The sample holds other DNA sequences that translate to the same CDR3. This chain links TRBV7-2 with TRBJ1-2, with 9 bases that match TRBD1. The CDR3 runs 13 residues. From germline, CDR1 is SGHTA and CDR2 FQGNSA. With V trimmed by 4 bases and J by 4 bases, 1 base remained unmatched. In DNA form, the CDR3 reads TGTGCCAGCAGCTCGGGACAGGGCTATGGCTACACCTTC. This codes for CASSSGQGYGYTF.

CDR3 residues: CASGQGFYEAFF. In DNA form, the CDR3 reads TGTGCCAGCGGTCAGGGTTTTTATGAAGCTTTCTTT. The chain employs TRBV13 and TRBJ1-1; D is perhaps TRBD1 (5 bases). V was trimmed by 8 bases and J by 7 bases, leaving 14 bases between them. Germline loops: CDR1 PRHDT, CDR2 FYEKMQ (reference sequence). This CDR3 spans 12 amino acids.

The chain has TRBV7-8 and TRBJ2-2; a possible D gene is TRBD1 (7 bases). Between the trimmed V and J ends, which lost 7 bases and 6 bases, there was a span of 15 bases. Germline values: CDR1 SGHVS, CDR2 FQNEAQ. The CDR3 runs to 14 residues. The CDR3 coding sequence is TGTGCCAGCACCCCCATCAGGGGGGCCGGGGAGCTGTTTTTT. It encodes CASTPIRGAGELFF.